This is a list of T cell receptor beta chains from one sample in a study of blood T cell repertoires in COVID-19. Clones were read by immunoSEQ multiplex PCR, and TCRdb kept only the in-frame ones, dropping some. The sample carries roughly 90,000 clones, 70% to 90% recorded once. The material sequenced was peripheral blood. These receptor sequences come from a man aged 50 to 59 with acute or convalescent COVID-19. Each CDR3 is given with its conserved first and last residue. A D gene is named only where the DNA matches it firmly. A clone size is listed for some rows: how often the clone was seen (once, few, many), or a class if it is expanded.

D: NA
J: TRBJ2-4
V: TRBV15
size: NA
CDR3: CATSRDSGKNIQYF
DNA: TGTGCCACCAGCAGAGATTCAGGAAAAAACATTCAGTACTTC

D: NA
J: TRBJ2-5
V: TRBV19
size: NA
CDR3: CASSMAATQETQYF
DNA: TGTGCCAGTAGTATGGCAGCGACCCAAGAGACCCAGTACTTC

D: TRBD1
J: TRBJ2-7
V: TRBV19
size: NA
CDR3: CASSIQGQGFYEQYF
DNA: TGTGCCAGTAGTATCCAGGGACAGGGTTTCTACGAGCAGTACTTC

D: NA
J: TRBJ1-3
V: TRBV28
size: NA
CDR3: CASSFTGTSGNTIYF
DNA: TGTGCCAGCAGTTTTACAGGGACCTCTGGAAACACCATATATTTT

D: TRBD2
J: TRBJ2-7
V: TRBV5-5
size: NA
CDR3: CASSGTSGNSYEQYF
DNA: TGTGCCAGCAGCGGGACTAGCGGGAACTCCTACGAGCAGTACTTC

D: NA
J: TRBJ2-3
V: TRBV28
size: NA
CDR3: CASSFLSGTDTQYF
DNA: TGTGCCAGCAGTTTCCTTAGCGGCACAGATACGCAGTATTTT

D: TRBD2
J: TRBJ2-1
V: TRBV3-1/TRBV3-2
size: NA
CDR3: CASSLTGGPGNEQFF
DNA: TGTGCCAGCAGCCTTACGGGAGGGCCCGGAAATGAGCAGTTCTTC

D: TRBD2
J: TRBJ2-4
V: TRBV29-1
size: few
CDR3: CSVLRGGNSIQYF
DNA: TGCAGCGTCCTACGGGGGGGTAATAGCATTCAGTACTTC

D: NA
J: TRBJ2-7
V: TRBV19
size: NA
CDR3: CASSIETGSEQYF
DNA: TGTGCCAGTAGTATAGAGACAGGTTCCGAGCAGTACTTC

D: NA
J: TRBJ1-1
V: TRBV13
size: NA
CDR3: CASSPRPGSTTEAFF
DNA: TGTGCCAGCAGCCCACGCCCGGGGTCAACCACTGAAGCTTTCTTT

D: TRBD2
J: TRBJ2-1
V: TRBV28
size: NA
CDR3: CASSPLAALVDEQFF
DNA: TGTGCCAGCAGTCCACTAGCGGCGCTTGTCGATGAGCAGTTCTTC

D: TRBD2
J: TRBJ2-1
V: TRBV3-1/TRBV3-2
size: NA
CDR3: CASSHPAGFYNEQFF
DNA: TGTGCCAGCAGCCACCCAGCGGGGTTCTACAATGAGCAGTTCTTC

D: NA
J: TRBJ2-5
V: TRBV29-1
size: NA
CDR3: CSVGGEETQYF
DNA: TGCAGCGTTGGGGGGGAGGAGACCCAGTACTTC

D: NA
J: TRBJ2-7
V: TRBV7-8
size: NA
CDR3: CASTDGGLSAYEQYF
DNA: TGTGCCAGCACCGACGGAGGGCTAAGTGCCTACGAGCAGTACTTC